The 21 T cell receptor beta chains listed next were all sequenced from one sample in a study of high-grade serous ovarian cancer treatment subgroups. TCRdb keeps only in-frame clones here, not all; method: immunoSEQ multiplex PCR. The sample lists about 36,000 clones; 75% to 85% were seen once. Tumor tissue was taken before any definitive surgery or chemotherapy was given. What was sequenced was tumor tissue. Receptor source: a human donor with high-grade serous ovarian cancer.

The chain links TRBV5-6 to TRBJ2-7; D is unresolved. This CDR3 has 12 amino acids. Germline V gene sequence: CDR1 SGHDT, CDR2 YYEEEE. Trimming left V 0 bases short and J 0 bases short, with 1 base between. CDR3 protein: CASSLASYEQYF. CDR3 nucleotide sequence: TGTGCCAGCAGCTTGGCCTCCTACGAGCAGTACTTC.

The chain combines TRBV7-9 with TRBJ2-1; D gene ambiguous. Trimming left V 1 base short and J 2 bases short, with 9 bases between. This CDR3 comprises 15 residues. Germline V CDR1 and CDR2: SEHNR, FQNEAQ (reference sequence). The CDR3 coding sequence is TGTGCCAGCAGCTTAGGAGTGAACACCTACAATGAGCAGTTCTTC. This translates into CASSLGVNTYNEQFF.

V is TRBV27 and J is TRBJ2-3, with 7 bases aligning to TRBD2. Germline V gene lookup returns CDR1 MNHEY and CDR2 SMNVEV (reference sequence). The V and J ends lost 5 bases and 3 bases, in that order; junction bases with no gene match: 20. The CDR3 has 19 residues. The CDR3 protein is CASSIPKSASGGRTDTQYF. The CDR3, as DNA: TGTGCCAGCAGTATACCAAAATCCGCCAGCGGCGGGAGAACAGATACGCAGTATTTT.

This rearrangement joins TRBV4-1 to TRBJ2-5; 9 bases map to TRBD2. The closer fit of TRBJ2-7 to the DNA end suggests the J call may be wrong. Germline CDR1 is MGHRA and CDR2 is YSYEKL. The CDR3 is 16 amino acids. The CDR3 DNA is TGCGCCAGCAGCCAAGAGGCTAGCGGGGCTACCTACGAGCAGTACTTC. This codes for CASSQEASGATYEQYF.

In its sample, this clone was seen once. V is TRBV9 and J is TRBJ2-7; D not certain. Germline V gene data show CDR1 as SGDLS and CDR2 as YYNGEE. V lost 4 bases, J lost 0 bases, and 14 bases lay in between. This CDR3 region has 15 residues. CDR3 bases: TGTGCCAGCAGCCCCAGACCGCACCCCTCCTACGAGCAGTACTTC. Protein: CASSPRPHPSYEQYF.

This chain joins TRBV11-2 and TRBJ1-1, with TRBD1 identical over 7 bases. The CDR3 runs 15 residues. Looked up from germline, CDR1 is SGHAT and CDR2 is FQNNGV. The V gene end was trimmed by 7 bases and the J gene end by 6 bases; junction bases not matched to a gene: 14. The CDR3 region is CASTTGLLASAEAFF. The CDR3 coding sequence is TGTGCCAGCACGACAGGGCTCCTAGCCAGCGCTGAAGCTTTCTTT.

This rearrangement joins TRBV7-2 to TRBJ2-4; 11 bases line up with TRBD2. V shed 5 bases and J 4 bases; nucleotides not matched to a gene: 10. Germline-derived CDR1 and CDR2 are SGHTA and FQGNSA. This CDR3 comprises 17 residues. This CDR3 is CASSLSPLAGGKNIQYF. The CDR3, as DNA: TGTGCCAGCAGCCTTAGTCCTCTAGCGGGAGGAAAAAACATTCAGTACTTC. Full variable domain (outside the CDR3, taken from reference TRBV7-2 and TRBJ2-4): GAGVSQSPSNKVTEKGKDVELRCDPISGHTALYWYRQSLGQGLEFLIYFQGNSAPDKSGLPSDRFSAERTGGSVSTLTIQRTQQEDSAVYLCASSLSPLAGGKNIQYFGAGTRLSVL.

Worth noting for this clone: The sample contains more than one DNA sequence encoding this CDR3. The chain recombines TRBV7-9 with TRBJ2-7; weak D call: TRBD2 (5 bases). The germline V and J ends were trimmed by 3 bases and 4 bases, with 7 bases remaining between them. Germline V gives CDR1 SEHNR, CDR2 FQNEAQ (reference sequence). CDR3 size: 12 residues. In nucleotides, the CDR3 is TGTGCCAGCAGCTTGACGGGGTACGAGCAGTACTTC. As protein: CASSLTGYEQYF.

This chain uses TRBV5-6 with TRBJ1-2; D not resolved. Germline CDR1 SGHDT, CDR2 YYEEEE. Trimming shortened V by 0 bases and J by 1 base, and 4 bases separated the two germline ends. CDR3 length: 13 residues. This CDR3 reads CASSLVGNYGYTF. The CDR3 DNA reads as TGTGCCAGCAGCTTGGTCGGTAACTATGGCTACACCTTC.

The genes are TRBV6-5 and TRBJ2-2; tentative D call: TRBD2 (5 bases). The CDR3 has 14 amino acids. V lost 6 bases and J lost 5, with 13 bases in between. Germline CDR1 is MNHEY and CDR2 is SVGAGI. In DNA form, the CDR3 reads TGTGCCAGCAGAGCCGGACTGGTTACCGGGGAGCTGTTTTTT. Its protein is CASRAGLVTGELFF.

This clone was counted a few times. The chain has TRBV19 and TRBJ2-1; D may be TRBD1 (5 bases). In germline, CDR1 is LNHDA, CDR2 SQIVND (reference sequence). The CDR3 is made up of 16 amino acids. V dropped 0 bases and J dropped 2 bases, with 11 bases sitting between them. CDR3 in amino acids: CASSIDRRQTYNEQFF. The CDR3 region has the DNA TGTGCCAGTAGTATAGATCGTCGACAGACCTACAATGAGCAGTTCTTC.

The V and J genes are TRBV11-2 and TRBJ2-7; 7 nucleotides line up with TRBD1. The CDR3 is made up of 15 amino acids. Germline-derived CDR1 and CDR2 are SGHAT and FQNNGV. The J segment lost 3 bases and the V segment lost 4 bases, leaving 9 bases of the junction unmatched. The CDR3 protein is CASSYGTAPNYEQYF. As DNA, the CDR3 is TGTGCCAGCAGCTACGGGACAGCACCTAACTACGAGCAGTACTTC.

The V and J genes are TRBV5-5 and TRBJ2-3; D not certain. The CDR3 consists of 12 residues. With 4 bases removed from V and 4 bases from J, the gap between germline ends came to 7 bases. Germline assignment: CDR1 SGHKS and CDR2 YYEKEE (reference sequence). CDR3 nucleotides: TGTGCCAGCAGCGTGGCGGCAGATACGCAGTATTTT. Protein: CASSVAADTQYF.

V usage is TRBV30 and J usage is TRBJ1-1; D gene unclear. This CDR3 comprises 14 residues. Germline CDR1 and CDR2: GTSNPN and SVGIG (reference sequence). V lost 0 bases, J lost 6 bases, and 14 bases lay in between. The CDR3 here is CAWSVPQLRAEAFF. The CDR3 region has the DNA TGTGCCTGGAGTGTACCCCAATTGAGGGCTGAAGCTTTCTTT.

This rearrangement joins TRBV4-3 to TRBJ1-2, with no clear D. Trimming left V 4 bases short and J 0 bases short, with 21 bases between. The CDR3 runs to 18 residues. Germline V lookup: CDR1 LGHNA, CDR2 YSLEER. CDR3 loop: CASSREILVGASNYGYTF. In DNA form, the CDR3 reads TGCGCCAGCAGCCGAGAAATACTTGTGGGAGCCTCTAACTATGGCTACACCTTC.

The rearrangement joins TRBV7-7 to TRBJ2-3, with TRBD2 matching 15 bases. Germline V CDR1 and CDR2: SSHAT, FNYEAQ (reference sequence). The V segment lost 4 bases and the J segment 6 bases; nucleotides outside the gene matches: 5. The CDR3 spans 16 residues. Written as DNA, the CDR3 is TGTGCCAGCAGCTCAGGACTAGCGGGAGGGGTGGATACGCAGTATTTT. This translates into CASSSGLAGGVDTQYF.

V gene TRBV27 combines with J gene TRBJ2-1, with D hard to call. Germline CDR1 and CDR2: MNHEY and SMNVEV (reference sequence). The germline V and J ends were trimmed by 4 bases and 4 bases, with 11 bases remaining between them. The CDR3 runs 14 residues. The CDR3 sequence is CASSSPRMYNEQFF. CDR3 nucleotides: TGTGCCAGCAGTTCCCCTCGGATGTACAATGAGCAGTTCTTC.

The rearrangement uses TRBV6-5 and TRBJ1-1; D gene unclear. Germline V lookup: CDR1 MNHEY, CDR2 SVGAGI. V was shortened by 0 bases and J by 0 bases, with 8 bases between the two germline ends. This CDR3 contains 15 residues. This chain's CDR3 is CASSYSGDMNTEAFF. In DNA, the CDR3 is TGTGCCAGCAGTTACTCGGGTGATATGAACACTGAAGCTTTCTTT.

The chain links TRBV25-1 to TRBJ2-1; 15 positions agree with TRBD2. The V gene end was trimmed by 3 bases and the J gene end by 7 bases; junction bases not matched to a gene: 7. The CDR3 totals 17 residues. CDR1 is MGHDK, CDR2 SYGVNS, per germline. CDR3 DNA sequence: TGTGCCAGCAGTGACCCCGCCGGGACTAGCGGGAGGAATGAGCAGTTCTTC. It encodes CASSDPAGTSGRNEQFF.

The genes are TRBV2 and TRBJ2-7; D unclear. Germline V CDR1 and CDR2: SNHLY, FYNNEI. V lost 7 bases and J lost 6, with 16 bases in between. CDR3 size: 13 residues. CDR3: CASTPARSGEQYF. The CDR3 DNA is TGTGCCAGCACCCCAGCCCGATCTGGCGAGCAGTACTTC.

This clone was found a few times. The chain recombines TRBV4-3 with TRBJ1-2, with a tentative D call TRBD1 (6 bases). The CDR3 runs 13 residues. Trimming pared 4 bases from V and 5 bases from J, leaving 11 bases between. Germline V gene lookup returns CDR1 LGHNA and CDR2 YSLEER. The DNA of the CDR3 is TGCGCCAGCAGCCGACAACAGGGATATGGCTACACCTTC. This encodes CASSRQQGYGYTF.